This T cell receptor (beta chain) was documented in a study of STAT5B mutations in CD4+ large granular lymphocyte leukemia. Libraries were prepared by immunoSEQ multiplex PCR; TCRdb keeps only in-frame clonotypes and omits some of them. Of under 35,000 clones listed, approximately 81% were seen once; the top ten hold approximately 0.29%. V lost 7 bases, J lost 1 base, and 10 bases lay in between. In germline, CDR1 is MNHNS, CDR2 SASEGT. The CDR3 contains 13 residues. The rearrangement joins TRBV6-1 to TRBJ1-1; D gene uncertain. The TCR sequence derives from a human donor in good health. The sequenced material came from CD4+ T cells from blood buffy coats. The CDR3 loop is CASNPRANTEAFF. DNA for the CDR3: TGTGCCAGCAATCCTCGGGCGAACACTGAAGCTTTCTTT.